This entry concerns a single T cell receptor beta chain. What it binds is unknown. The sample originates from a study of T cell responses to AZD1222 COVID-19 vaccine. Libraries were prepared by immunoSEQ multiplex PCR; TCRdb keeps only in-frame clonotypes and omits some of them. The sample consists of about 82,000 clones, around nine tenths of them appearing once. General observations from the study: Only a handful of people who got AZD1222 tested seropositive at baseline. Donors in the cohort were predominantly white British and more often female, and clonal diversity was possibly underestimated. Spike-specific TCR breadth and depth went up after people got two AZD1222 doses.

V was clipped by 6 bases and J by 4 bases, with 7 bases between them. There are 12 residues in the CDR3. Pooling of second doses given at about 4 or about 12 weeks was done. Specimen: peripheral blood, collected 28 days after the second AZD1222 dose. The receptor's source is an adult who received the AZD1222 COVID-19 vaccine. This chain links TRBV12-3 or TRBV12-4 with TRBJ1-5; maybe TRBD1 (6 bases). CDR3 region: CASSGQNQPQHF. For the CDR3, the DNA is TGTGCCAGCAGCGGACAGAATCAGCCCCAGCATTTT.